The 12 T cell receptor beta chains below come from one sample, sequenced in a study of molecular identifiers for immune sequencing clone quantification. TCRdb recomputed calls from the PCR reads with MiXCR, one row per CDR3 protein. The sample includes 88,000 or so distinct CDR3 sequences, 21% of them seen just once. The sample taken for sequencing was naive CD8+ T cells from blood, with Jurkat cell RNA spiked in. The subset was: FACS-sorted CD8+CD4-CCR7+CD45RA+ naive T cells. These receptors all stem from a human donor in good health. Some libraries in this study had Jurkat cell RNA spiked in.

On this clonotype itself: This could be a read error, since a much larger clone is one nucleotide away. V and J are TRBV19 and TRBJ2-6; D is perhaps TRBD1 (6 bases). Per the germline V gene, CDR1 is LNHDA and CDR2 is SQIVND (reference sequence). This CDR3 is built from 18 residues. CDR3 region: CASLPNRAERSEANVLTF. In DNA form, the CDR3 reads TGTGCCAGCCTCCCCAACAGGGCTGAACGCTCTGAGGCCAACGTCCTGACTTTC.

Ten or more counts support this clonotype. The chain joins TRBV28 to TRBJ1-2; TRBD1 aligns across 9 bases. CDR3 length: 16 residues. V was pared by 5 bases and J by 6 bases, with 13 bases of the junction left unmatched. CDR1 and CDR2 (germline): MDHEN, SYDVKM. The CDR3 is CASSPPDDRGYDGYTF. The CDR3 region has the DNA TGTGCCAGCAGTCCCCCGGACGACAGGGGGTACGATGGCTACACCTTC.

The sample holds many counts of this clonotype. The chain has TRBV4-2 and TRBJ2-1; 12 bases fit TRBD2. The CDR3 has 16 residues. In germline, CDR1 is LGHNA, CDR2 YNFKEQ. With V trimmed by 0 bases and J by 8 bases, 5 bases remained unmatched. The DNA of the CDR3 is TGTGCCAGCAGCCAAGACCCTAGCGGGAGGGCCGATGAGCAGTTCTTC. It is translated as CASSQDPSGRADEQFF.

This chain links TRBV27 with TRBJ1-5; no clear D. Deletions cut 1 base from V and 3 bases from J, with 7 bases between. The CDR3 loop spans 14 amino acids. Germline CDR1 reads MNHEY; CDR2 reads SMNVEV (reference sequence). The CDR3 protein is CASSLYTTNQPQHF. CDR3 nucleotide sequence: TGTGCCAGCAGTTTATACACTACCAATCAGCCCCAGCATTTT.

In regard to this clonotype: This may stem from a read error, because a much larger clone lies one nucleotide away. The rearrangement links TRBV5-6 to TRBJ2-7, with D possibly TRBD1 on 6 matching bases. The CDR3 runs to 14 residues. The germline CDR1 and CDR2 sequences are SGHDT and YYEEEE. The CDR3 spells CACSLRQALYEQYF. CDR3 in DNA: TGTGCCTGCAGCTTGAGACAGGCCCTCTACGAGCAGTACTTC.

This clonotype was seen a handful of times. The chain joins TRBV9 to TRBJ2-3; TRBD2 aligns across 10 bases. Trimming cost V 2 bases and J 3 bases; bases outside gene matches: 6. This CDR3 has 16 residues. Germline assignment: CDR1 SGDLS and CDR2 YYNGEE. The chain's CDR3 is CASSVLAGVWTDTQYF. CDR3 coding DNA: TGTGCCAGCAGCGTTCTAGCGGGAGTATGGACAGATACGCAGTATTTT.

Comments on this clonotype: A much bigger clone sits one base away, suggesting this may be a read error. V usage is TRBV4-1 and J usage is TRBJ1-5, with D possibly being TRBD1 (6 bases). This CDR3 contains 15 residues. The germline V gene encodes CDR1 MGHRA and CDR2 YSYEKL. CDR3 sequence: CASSQGPTGGQPQRF. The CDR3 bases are TGCGCCAGCAGCCAAGGTCCGACAGGTGGGCAGCCCCAGCGTTTT.

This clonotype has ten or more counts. CDR3 sequence (DNA): TGTGCCAGCAGTTACACAAGACAGGGTAGGGAGACCCAGTACTTC. Amino acid sequence: CASSYTRQGRETQYF. The genes are TRBV6-6 and TRBJ2-5; TRBD1 matches 7 bases. The CDR3 spans 15 residues. After removal of 2 bases from V and 5 bases from J, the junction contained 8 bases not matched to a gene. The V gene's germline CDR1 is MNHNY and CDR2 SVGAGI (reference sequence).

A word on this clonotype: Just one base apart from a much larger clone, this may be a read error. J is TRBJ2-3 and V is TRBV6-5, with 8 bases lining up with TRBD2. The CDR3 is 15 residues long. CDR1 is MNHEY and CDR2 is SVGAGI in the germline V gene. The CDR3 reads CATSRWTSLLDMQYF. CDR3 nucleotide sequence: TGTGCCACCTCCCGATGGACTAGCCTTTTAGATATGCAGTATTTT.

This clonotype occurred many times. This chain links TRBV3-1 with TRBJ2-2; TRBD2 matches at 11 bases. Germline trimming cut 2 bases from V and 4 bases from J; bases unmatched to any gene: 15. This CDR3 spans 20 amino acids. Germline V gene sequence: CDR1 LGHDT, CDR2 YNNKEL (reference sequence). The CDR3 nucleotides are TGTGCCAGCAGCCAATTCACACCCCCTGGACTAGCGGGCCTCACCGGGGAGCTGTTTTTT. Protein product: CASSQFTPPGLAGLTGELFF.

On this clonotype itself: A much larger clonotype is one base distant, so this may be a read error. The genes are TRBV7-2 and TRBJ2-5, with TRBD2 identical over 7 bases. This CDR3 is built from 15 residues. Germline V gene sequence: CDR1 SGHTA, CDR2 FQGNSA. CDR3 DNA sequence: TGTGCCAGCAGCTTAGGATCCGCAGGGAGGGAGACCCGGTACTTC. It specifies CASSLGSAGRETRYF.

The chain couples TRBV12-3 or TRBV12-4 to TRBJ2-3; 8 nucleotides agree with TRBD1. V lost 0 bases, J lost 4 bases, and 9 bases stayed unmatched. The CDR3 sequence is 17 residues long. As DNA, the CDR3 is TGTGCCAGCAGTTTAGCGCCAGGACAGGGTTCATCAGATACGCAGTATTTT. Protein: CASSLAPGQGSSDTQYF.